This T cell receptor beta chain stems from a study of blood T cells in healthy people across ages. Every donor gave 9 to 10 milliliters of peripheral blood. A second PCR, run for about 7 to 12 cycles, used a sample-barcoded 5' primer plus a J-beta primer mix. Each cDNA molecule was tagged by a template-switch adaptor that had 12 random nucleotides. TCRdb ran MiXCR on the 5' RACE reads and lists one entry per CDR3 protein. This table holds some 1.7 million distinct CDR3 sequences, approximately 28% found once. On this clonotype: At one end, the junction sequence differs from germline, possibly due to a read error.

From germline, CDR1 is SGHNT and CDR2 YYREEE (reference sequence). This CDR3 is 14 amino acids long. Material: blood. The chain employs TRBV5-4 and TRBJ2-2; D is perhaps TRBD1 or TRBD2 (5 bases each). The clonotype originates from a woman in her twenties or thirties in good health. CDR3 sequence: CASSLWTSTGDLFF. DNA for the CDR3: TGTGCCAGCAGCTTGTGGACAAGCACCGGGGATCTGTTTTTT.